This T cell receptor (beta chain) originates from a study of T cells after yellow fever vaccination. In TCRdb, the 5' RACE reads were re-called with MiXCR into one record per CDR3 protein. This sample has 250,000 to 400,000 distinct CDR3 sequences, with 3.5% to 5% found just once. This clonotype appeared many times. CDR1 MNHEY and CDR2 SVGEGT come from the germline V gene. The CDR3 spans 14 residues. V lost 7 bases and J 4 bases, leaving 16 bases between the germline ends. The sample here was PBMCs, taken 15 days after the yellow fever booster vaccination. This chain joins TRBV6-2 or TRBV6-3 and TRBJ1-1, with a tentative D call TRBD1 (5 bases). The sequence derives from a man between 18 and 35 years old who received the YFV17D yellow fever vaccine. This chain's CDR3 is CASTAWGGSTEAFF. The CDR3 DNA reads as TGTGCCAGCACCGCCTGGGGGGGATCCACTGAAGCTTTCTTT.